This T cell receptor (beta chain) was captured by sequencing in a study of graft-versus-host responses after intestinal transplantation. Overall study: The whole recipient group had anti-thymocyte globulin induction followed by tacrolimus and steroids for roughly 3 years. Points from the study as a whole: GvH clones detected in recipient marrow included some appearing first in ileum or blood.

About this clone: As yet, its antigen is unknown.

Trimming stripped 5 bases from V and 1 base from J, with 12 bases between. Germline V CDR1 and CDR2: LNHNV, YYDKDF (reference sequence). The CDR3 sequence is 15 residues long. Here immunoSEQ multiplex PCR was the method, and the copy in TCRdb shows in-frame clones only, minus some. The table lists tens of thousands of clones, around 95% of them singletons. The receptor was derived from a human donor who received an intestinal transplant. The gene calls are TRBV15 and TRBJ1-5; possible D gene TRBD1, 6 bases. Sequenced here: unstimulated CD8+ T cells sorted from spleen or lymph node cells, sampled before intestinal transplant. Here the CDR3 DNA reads TGTGCCACCAGCGCGGCAGGGGCAAGCAATCAGCCCCAGCATTTT. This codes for CATSAAGASNQPQHF.